Following are 10 T cell receptor beta chains from one sample sequenced in a study of blood T cell repertoires in COVID-19. Profiling relied on immunoSEQ multiplex PCR, and the TCRdb table lists in-frame clones only, not all of them. The sample consists of about 120,000 clones, roughly nine tenths of them appearing once. The source material was peripheral blood. These receptors were taken from a man aged 45-60 years with active COVID-19.

DNA for the CDR3: TGTGCCAGCAGCAAACATAGCGGGGGTCAAGATACGCAGTATTTT. Encoded protein: CASSKHSGGQDTQYF. The chain employs TRBV7-9 and TRBJ2-3; TRBD2 matches 9 bases. The germline V gene encodes CDR1 SEHNR and CDR2 FQNEAQ (reference sequence). The length of the CDR3 is 15 residues. V was pared by 5 bases and J by 5 bases, with 8 bases of the junction left unmatched.

The genes are TRBV13 and TRBJ1-2, with D possibly matching TRBD1 (6 bases). V was pared by 0 bases and J by 6 bases, with 14 bases between. Germline CDR1 and CDR2: PRHDT and FYEKMQ (reference sequence). The CDR3 has 15 residues. Written as DNA, the CDR3 is TGTGCCAGCAGCTTAGGCGAACAGGGTACCGATGGCTACACCTTC. Its protein product is CASSLGEQGTDGYTF.

This chain joins TRBV7-8 and TRBJ2-6; D uncertain. The germline V and J ends were trimmed by 0 bases and 4 bases, with 4 bases remaining between them. Germline V CDR1 and CDR2: SGHVS, FQNEAQ. This CDR3 is 14 amino acids long. The CDR3, as DNA: TGTGCCAGCAGCTTAGCCGGGGGGGCCAACGTCCTGACTTTC. Its protein product is CASSLAGGANVLTF.

V and J are TRBV7-9 and TRBJ1-5, with a possible D match to TRBD1 (6 bases). The CDR3 has 12 residues. Germline CDR1 reads SEHNR; CDR2 reads FQNEAQ (reference sequence). V lost 4 bases to trimming and J lost 7 bases, with 8 bases between them. The CDR3 DNA follows: TGTGCCAGCAGCTCAGGGGACCAGCCCCAGCATTTT. This encodes CASSSGDQPQHF.

The rearrangement links TRBV5-1 to TRBJ1-2, with a weak D call TRBD1 (5 bases). With 5 bases removed from V and 1 base from J, the gap between germline ends came to 21 bases. The CDR3 covers 17 residues. Per germline, CDR1 SGHRS and CDR2 YFSETQ. CDR3 bases: TGCGCCAGCAGAGAGGAGGGGCGGACGAACTATAACTATGGCTACACCTTC. Protein sequence: CASREEGRTNYNYGYTF.

This clone appeared once. The CDR3 loop is CASSLGQGRYNEQFF. The CDR3 coding sequence is TGCGCCAGCAGCCTGGGACAGGGAAGGTACAATGAGCAGTTCTTC. This chain uses TRBV5-1 with TRBJ2-1, with 9 nucleotides matching TRBD1. With V trimmed by 4 bases and J by 4 bases, 6 bases remained unmatched. The CDR3 covers 15 residues. CDR1 and CDR2 from the germline V gene are SGHRS and YFSETQ. Full variable domain (outside the CDR3, taken from reference TRBV5-1 and TRBJ2-1): KAGVTQTPRYLIKTRGQQVTLSCSPISGHRSVSWYQQTPGQGLQFLFEYFSETQRNKGNFPGRFSGRQFSNSRSEMNVSTLELGDSALYLCASSLGQGRYNEQFFGPGTRLTVL.

The rearrangement uses TRBV6-2 or TRBV6-3 and TRBJ1-2; no clear D. Trimming removed 4 bases at V and 4 bases at J, with 7 bases between. Looked up from germline, CDR1 is MNHEY and CDR2 is SVGEGT. The CDR3 length is 12 residues. The CDR3 DNA sequence: TGTGCCAGCAGTTCCCAGGCCTATGGCTACACCTTC. Its protein is CASSSQAYGYTF.

The gene calls are TRBV9 and TRBJ2-7, with D perhaps TRBD1 (6 bases). V was clipped by 3 bases and J by 2 bases, with 12 bases between them. The length of the CDR3 is 14 residues. Germline lookup yields CDR1 SGDLS and CDR2 YYNGEE. The DNA for the CDR3 is TGTGCCAGCAGCGCGAAGGGGACACCCTACGAGCAGTACTTC. Its protein product is CASSAKGTPYEQYF.

The J gene is TRBJ1-1, the V gene TRBV21-1; the D call TRBD1 from the table was never checked on the DNA. TRBV21-1 is annotated as a pseudogene. CDR3 size: 19 residues. This CDR3 reads CASSKRLGGDRRVGDEAFF. The CDR3 nucleotides read TGTGCCAGCAGCAAACGGCTGGGGGGGGACAGGCGGGTAGGGGATGAAGCTTTCTTT.

V and J are TRBV5-1 and TRBJ2-7; D call uncertain. Looked up from germline, CDR1 is SGHRS and CDR2 is YFSETQ. V gave up 0 bases and J gave up 1 base, with 8 bases separating them. The CDR3 has 14 amino acids. The DNA for the CDR3 is TGCGCCAGCAGCTTGGACACAGTATCCTACGAGCAGTACTTC. This sequence encodes CASSLDTVSYEQYF.